The next 4 T cell receptor beta chains were all read from a single sample in a study of cytomegalovirus exposure and HLA in healthy donors (dated by TCRdb to about 2017). Library creation used the immunoSEQ multiplex PCR assay. For the multiplex PCR, a mixture combining 60 forward primers for TCR Vbeta segments and 13 reverse primers for TCR Jbeta segments was used. TCRdb limited this immuneACCESS table to in-frame rearrangements with V and J called. A share of clones is missing; checked studies link under half to unresolved V genes, and the rest is unexplained. The sample table contains some 180,000 clones; only one count was recorded for 65% to 80% of them. The ten largest clones take up over 2% of the sample. The specimen was PBMCs. Every receptor here comes from a woman aged 25 to 39 in good health and CMV-seropositive.

This clone appeared a single time. V is TRBV2 and J is TRBJ1-1, with a weak D call TRBD1 (5 bases). Germline V gives CDR1 SNHLY, CDR2 FYNNEI. Trimming stripped 4 bases from V and 1 base from J, with 13 bases between. CDR3 size: 15 residues. The CDR3 loop is CASSVTRGRNTEAFF. The CDR3 DNA reads as TGTGCCAGCAGTGTCACACGGGGGAGGAACACTGAAGCTTTCTTT.

V usage is TRBV19 and J usage is TRBJ2-1; 9 bases agree with TRBD2. The CDR3 is 15 amino acids. The V gene end was trimmed by 1 base and the J gene end by 2 bases; junction bases not matched to a gene: 0. CDR1 is LNHDA, CDR2 SQIVND, per germline (reference sequence). Here the CDR3 reads CASSIVAGAYNEQFF. CDR3 coding DNA: TGTGCCAGTAGTATAGTAGCGGGGGCCTACAATGAGCAGTTCTTC.

In its sample, this clone was seen once. This sequence joins TRBV5-1 and TRBJ1-4; 7 bases align to TRBD1. Germline CDR1 and CDR2: SGHRS and YFSETQ. The CDR3 contains 15 residues. The trim removed 5 bases at V and 5 bases at J, leaving 9 bases unmatched. CDR3 nucleotide sequence: TGCGCCAGCAGTTCTGCCGGGACAGCCAATGAAAAACTGTTTTTT. Protein: CASSSAGTANEKLFF.

This chain uses TRBV5-4 with TRBJ2-5; a possible D gene is TRBD2 (7 bases). The CDR3 totals 15 residues. Germline-derived CDR1 and CDR2 are SGHNT and YYREEE (reference sequence). V lost 4 bases and J 5 bases, leaving 18 bases between the germline ends. For the CDR3, the DNA is TGTGCCAGCAGCCTAGGGGGGGGATTTCTGGAGACCCAGTACTTC. The encoded protein is CASSLGGGFLETQYF. Full variable domain (rest looked up from reference TRBV5-4 and TRBJ2-5): ETGVTQSPTHLIKTRGQQVTLRCSSQSGHNTVSWYQQALGQGPQFIFQYYREEENGRGNFPPRFSGLQFPNYSSELNVNALELDDSALYLCASSLGGGFLETQYFGPGTRLLVL.